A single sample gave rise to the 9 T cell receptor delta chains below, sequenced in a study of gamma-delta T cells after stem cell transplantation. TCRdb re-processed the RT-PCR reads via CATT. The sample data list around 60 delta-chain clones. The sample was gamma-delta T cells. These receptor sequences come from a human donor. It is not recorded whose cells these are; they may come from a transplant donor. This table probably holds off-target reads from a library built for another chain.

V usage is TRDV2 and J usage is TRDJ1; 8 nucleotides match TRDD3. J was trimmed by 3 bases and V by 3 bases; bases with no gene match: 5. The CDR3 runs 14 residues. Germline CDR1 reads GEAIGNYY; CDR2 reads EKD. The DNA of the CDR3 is TGTGCCTGTGACGCCAGGGGGATAGCCGATAAACTCATCTTT. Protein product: CACDARGIADKLIF.

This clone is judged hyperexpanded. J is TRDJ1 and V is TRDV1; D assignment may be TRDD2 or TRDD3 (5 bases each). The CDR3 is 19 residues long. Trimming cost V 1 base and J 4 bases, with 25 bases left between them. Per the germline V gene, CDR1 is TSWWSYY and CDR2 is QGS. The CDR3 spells CALGEPFFTTPYGVDKLIF. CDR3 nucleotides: TGTGCTCTTGGGGAACCCTTCTTTACTACCCCTTATGGGGTCGATAAACTCATCTTT.

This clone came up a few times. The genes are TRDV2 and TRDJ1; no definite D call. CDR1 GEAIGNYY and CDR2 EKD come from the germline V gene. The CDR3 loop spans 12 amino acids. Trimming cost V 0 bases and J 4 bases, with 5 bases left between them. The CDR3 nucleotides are TGTGCCTGTGACACCGCCCTCGATAAACTCATCTTT. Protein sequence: CACDTALDKLIF.

Here the CDR3 reads CACDQIPQPSYEFWLDTDKLIF. As DNA, the CDR3 is TGTGCCTGTGACCAGATCCCCCAGCCTTCCTACGAGTTCTGGTTGGACACCGATAAACTCATCTTT. The V call is TRDV2, the J call TRDJ1; 9 nucleotides match TRDD2. The CDR3 has 22 residues. The germline gives CDR1 GEAIGNYY, CDR2 EKD. The J segment lost 0 bases and the V segment lost 3 bases, leaving 25 bases of the junction unmatched.

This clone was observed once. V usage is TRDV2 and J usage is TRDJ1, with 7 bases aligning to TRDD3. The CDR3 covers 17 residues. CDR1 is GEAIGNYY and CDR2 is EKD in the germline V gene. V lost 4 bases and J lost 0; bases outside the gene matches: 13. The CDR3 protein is CACEPAEGDSYTDKLIF. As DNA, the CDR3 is TGTGCCTGTGAACCCGCCGAGGGGGATTCGTACACCGATAAACTCATCTTT.

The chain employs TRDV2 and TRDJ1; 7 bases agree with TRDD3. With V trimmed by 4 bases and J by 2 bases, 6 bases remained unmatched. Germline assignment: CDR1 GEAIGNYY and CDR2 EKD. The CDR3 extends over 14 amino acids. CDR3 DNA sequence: TGTGCCTGTGATCCCGTACTGGGGACCGATAAACTCATCTTT. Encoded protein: CACDPVLGTDKLIF.

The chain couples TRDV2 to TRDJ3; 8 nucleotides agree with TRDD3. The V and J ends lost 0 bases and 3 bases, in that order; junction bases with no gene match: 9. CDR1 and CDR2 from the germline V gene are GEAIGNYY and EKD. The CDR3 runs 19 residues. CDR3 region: CACDTGGYQSYWDTRQMFF. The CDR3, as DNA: TGTGCCTGTGACACCGGGGGATATCAGAGCTACTGGGACACCCGACAGATGTTTTTC.

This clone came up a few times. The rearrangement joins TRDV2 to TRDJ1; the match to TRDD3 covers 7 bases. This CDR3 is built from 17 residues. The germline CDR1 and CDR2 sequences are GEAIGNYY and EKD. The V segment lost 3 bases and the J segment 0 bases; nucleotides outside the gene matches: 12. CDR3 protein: CACDPAEGDSYTDKLIF. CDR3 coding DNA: TGTGCCTGTGACCCCGCCGAGGGGGATTCGTACACCGATAAACTCATCTTT.

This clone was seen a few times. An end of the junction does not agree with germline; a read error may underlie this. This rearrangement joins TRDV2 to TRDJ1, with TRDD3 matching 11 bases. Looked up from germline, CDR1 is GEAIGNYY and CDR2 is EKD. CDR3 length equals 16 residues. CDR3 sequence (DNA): TGTGCCCGTGACGCAATGGGGGATACGGCCACCGATAAACTCATCTTT. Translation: CARDAMGDTATDKLIF.